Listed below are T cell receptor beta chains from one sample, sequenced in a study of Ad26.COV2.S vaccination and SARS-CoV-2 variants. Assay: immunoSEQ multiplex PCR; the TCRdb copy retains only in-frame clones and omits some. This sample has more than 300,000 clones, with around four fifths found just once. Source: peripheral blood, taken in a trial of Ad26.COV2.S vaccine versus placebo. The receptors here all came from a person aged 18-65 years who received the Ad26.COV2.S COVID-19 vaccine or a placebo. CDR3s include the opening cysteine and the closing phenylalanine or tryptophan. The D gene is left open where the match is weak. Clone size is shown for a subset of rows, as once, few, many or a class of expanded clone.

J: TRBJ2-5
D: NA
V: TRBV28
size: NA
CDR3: CASSFEGFKKTQYF
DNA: TGTGCCAGCAGTTTTGAGGGTTTCAAAAAGACCCAGTACTTC

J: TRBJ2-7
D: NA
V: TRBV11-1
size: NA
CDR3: CASSPGLEIDYEQYF
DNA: TGTGCCAGCAGCCCGGGGCTAGAGATAGACTACGAGCAGTACTTC

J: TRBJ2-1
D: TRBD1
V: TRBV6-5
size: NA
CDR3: CASYLLGTGNNEQFF
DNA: TGTGCCAGCTATCTTCTCGGGACAGGTAACAATGAGCAGTTCTTC

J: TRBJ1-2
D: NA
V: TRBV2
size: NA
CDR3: CASSGDYRDYGYTF
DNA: TGTGCCAGCAGTGGTGATTACAGAGACTATGGCTACACCTTC

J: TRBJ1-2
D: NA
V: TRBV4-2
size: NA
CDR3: CASSQDRSGSGYGYTF
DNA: TGTGCCAGCAGCCAAGATCGGTCGGGATCAGGCTATGGCTACACCTTC

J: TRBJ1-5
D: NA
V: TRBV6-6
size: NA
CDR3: CASSYSTRESNQPQHF
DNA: TGTGCCAGCAGTTACTCGACCAGGGAGAGCAATCAGCCCCAGCATTTT

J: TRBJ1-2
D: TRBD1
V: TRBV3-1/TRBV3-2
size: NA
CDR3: CASSPSPGTGIYGYTF
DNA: TGTGCCAGCAGCCCCAGTCCCGGGACAGGAATCTATGGCTACACCTTC

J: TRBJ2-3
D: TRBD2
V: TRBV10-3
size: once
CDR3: CASKKGLAGPTDTQYF
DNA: TGTGCCAGCAAGAAGGGACTAGCGGGTCCCACAGATACGCAGTATTTT

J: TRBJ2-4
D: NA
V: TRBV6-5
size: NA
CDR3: CASRIGGDKNIQYF
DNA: TGTGCCAGCAGAATAGGGGGAGACAAAAACATTCAGTACTTC

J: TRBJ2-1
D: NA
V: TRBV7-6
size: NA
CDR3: CASSTYYNEQFF
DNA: TGTGCCAGCAGCACCTACTACAATGAGCAGTTCTTC

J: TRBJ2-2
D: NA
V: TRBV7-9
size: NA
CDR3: CASSPDPNTGELFF
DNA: TGTGCCAGCAGCCCGGACCCTAACACCGGGGAGCTGTTTTTT

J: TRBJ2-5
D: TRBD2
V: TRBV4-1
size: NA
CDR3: CASSQEFPSGLETQYF
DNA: TGCGCCAGCAGCCAAGAGTTCCCTAGCGGGCTAGAGACCCAGTACTTC

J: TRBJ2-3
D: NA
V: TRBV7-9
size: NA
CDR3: CASSLVDRTDTQYF
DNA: TGTGCCAGCAGCCTGGTCGACCGCACAGATACGCAGTATTTT

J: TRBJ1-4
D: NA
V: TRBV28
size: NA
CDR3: CASSLRRWPEKLFF
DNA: TGTGCCAGCAGTTTACGACGGTGGCCTGAAAAACTGTTTTTT

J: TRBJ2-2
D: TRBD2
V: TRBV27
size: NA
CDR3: CASSMTSGGAGTGELFF
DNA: TGTGCCAGCAGCATGACTAGCGGGGGGGCCGGAACCGGGGAGCTGTTTTTT

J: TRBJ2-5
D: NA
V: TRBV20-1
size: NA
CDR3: CSAAWGETQYF
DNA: TGCAGTGCTGCCTGGGGAGAGACCCAGTACTTC

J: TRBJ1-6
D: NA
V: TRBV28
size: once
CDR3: CASSLGREGSPLHF
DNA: TGTGCCAGCAGTTTAGGTAGGGAAGGATCACCCCTCCACTTT